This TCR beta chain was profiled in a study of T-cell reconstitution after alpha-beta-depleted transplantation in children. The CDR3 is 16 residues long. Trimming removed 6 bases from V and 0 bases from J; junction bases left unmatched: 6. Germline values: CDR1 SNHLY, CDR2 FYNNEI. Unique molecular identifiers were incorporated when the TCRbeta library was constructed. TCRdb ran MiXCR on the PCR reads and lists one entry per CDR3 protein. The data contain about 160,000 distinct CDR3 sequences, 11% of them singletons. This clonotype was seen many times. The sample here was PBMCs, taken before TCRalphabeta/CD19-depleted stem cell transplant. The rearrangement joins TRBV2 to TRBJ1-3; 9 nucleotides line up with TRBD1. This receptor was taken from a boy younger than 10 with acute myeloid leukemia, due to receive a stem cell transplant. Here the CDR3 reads CASSETGGVSGNTIYF. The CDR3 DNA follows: TGTGCCAGCAGCGAGACAGGGGGTGTCTCTGGAAACACCATATATTTT.